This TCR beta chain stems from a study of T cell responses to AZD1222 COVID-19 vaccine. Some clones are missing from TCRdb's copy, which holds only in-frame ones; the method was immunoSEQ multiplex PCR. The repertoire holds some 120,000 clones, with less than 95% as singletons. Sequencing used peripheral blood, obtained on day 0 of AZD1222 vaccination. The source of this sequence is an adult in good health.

CDR3 region: CASSQELRQFYEQYF. CDR3 in DNA: TGTGCCAGCAGCCAAGAATTACGGCAGTTCTACGAGCAGTACTTC. The V call is TRBV3-1 (or the pseudogene TRBV3-2), the J call TRBJ2-7; no firm D call. Germline assignment: CDR1 LGHDT and CDR2 YNNKEL (reference sequence). The ends were cut back, 0 bases at V and 3 bases at J, with 12 bases in the middle. The CDR3 has 15 amino acids.